Below are 10 T cell receptor beta chains sequenced from a single sample in a study of Ad26.COV2.S vaccination and SARS-CoV-2 variants. The method was immunoSEQ multiplex PCR; TCRdb's version includes in-frame clones alone and lacks a portion of them. The sample has approximately 480,000 clones, around nine tenths seen once; the top ten hold roughly 13%. Treatment of the sample: around 19 received Ad26.COV2.S at low or high dose, single or two shots; roughly five received placebo; per-sample allocation not given. The samples date from day 63 after the first vaccine or placebo injection. Sequences were derived from peripheral blood, sampled in a trial of Ad26.COV2.S vaccine versus placebo. These receptors were taken from a person between 18 and 65 years old who received the Ad26.COV2.S COVID-19 vaccine or a placebo.

The J gene is TRBJ2-7, the V gene TRBV5-4; 9 bases are a match to TRBD2. V lost 4 bases, J lost 4 bases, and 9 bases stayed unmatched. CDR3 length: 15 residues. Germline assignment: CDR1 SGHNT and CDR2 YYREEE (reference sequence). CDR3: CASSPPGAGGYEQYF. The DNA of the CDR3 is TGTGCCAGCAGCCCTCCAGGAGCGGGGGGATACGAGCAGTACTTC.

CDR3 amino acids: CASSLANRVPPDTQYF. The CDR3 region has the DNA TGCGCCAGCAGCTTGGCGAACAGGGTCCCCCCAGATACGCAGTATTTT. V is TRBV5-1 and J is TRBJ2-3; D might be TRBD1 (6 bases). The CDR3 is 16 amino acids. Germline loops: CDR1 SGHRS, CDR2 YFSETQ. V was shortened by 0 bases and J by 4 bases, with 15 bases between the two germline ends.

This chain links TRBV5-6 with TRBJ2-2; 7 nucleotides line up with TRBD2. The CDR3 extends over 16 amino acids. V shed 3 bases and J 7 bases; nucleotides not matched to a gene: 12. Germline CDR1 is SGHDT and CDR2 is YYEEEE. The CDR3 here is CASSWAGGRAVGELFF. The CDR3 DNA sequence: TGTGCCAGCAGCTGGGCAGGTGGGAGGGCCGTCGGGGAGCTGTTTTTT.

This sequence joins TRBV9 and TRBJ2-1; D may be TRBD2 (6 bases). From germline, CDR1 is SGDLS and CDR2 YYNGEE. This CDR3 comprises 16 residues. The V end lost 4 bases, the J end lost 9 bases, and 23 bases lay between the germline ends. The CDR3 DNA is TGTGCCAGCAGCAGAAGTGGAGGGGTAGTTCCCCGTGAGCAGTTCTTC. Its protein product is CASSRSGGVVPREQFF.

The chain couples TRBV4-2 to TRBJ2-3; no clear D gene. V was pared by 1 base and J by 2 bases, with 10 bases between. The CDR3 is 15 residues long. CDR1 and CDR2 from the germline V gene are LGHNA and YNFKEQ. CDR3 sequence (DNA): TGTGCCAGCAGCCAAGCGGCATCCCTCACAGATACGCAGTATTTT. Protein product: CASSQAASLTDTQYF.

The genes are TRBV19 and TRBJ1-1; D may be TRBD1 (6 bases). CDR3 length: 13 residues. The V gene lost 6 bases and the J gene lost 3 bases, with 11 bases spanning the gap. Germline V CDR1 and CDR2: LNHDA, SQIVND (reference sequence). CDR3 amino acids: CASRLQGYTEAFF. The CDR3 coding sequence is TGTGCCAGTAGGCTACAGGGTTACACTGAAGCTTTCTTT. Looking up the rest from reference TRBV19 and TRBJ1-1 gives the full variable domain: DGGITQSPKYLFRKEGQNVTLSCEQNLNHDAMYWYRQDPGQGLRLIYYSQIVNDFQKGDIAEGYSVSREKKESFPLTVTSAQKNPTAFYLCASRLQGYTEAFFGQGTRLTVV.

The J gene is TRBJ1-1, the V gene TRBV19, with a weak D call TRBD1 (6 bases). Trimming removed 7 bases at V and 5 bases at J, with 14 bases between. This CDR3 has 13 amino acids. Germline V gives CDR1 LNHDA, CDR2 SQIVND (reference sequence). CDR3 sequence: CASKIRGGTEAFF. CDR3 bases: TGTGCCAGTAAAATTAGGGGGGGGACTGAAGCTTTCTTT.

As for this clone: The same CDR3 also results from other DNA sequences found in this sample. The chain couples TRBV19 to TRBJ2-7; 11 bases are a match to TRBD2. The germline V gene encodes CDR1 LNHDA and CDR2 SQIVND (reference sequence). The J segment lost 0 bases and the V segment lost 4 bases, leaving 2 bases of the junction unmatched. This CDR3 has 15 amino acids. CDR3 protein: CASSRGTSGSYEQYF. The CDR3 nucleotides read TGTGCCAGTAGTAGAGGGACTAGCGGCTCCTACGAGCAGTACTTC.

The V and J genes are TRBV9 and TRBJ2-1; possible D gene TRBD2, 5 bases. CDR1 is SGDLS, CDR2 YYNGEE, per germline. The V end lost 4 bases, the J end lost 9 bases, and 8 bases lay between the germline ends. This CDR3 is 11 amino acids long. CDR3 amino acids: CASSRGPEQFF. As DNA, the CDR3 is TGTGCCAGCAGCCGAGGGCCTGAGCAGTTCTTC. Drawing the rest from reference TRBV9 and TRBJ2-1, the complete variable domain is DSGVTQTPKHLITATGQRVTLRCSPRSGDLSVYWYQQSLDQGLQFLIQYYNGEERAKGNILERFSAQQFPDLHSELNLSSLELGDSALYFCASSRGPEQFFGPGTRLTVL.

The chain joins TRBV12-3 or TRBV12-4 to TRBJ1-2; D remains unclear. The CDR3 spans 10 residues. V was cut by 3 bases and J by 8 bases, with 4 bases left in between. The DNA for the CDR3 is TGTGCCAGCAGTTTTTACGGCTACACCTTC. The encoded protein is CASSFYGYTF.